This paragraph covers one TCR beta chain sequence. Its specificity is unknown. This record comes from a study of metastatic and nonmetastatic thyroid tumors. Looking at the study overall: Where malignant and benign thyroid patients were concerned, repertoires were compared across blood and tumor or nodule tissue. Study results and limitations: Relative to benign nodules, malignant thyroid tumors were reportedly characterized by significantly elevated TCR beta diversity in blood and tumor.

Source study methods: Variation in CDR3 across clinicopathological groups served as the basis for constructing a distant-metastasis classifier in papillary thyroid cancer. With MiXCR, TCRdb called clones anew from the PCR reads. The V and J calls and clone size are TCRdb's, not the authors'. Of tens of thousands of clones listed, around 28% are singletons. Every patient underwent thyroid surgery untreated. The receptor's source is a male donor with papillary thyroid cancer or a benign thyroid nodule (not recorded which). Some clones in this sample may be carry-over from other donors' samples. Sequenced input: blood.

DNA for the CDR3: TGTGCCAGCAGCTGCACTAGCGGGGCGGCTTACGGCACAGATACGCAGTATTTT. Protein product: CASSCTSGAAYGTDTQYF. The rearrangement uses TRBV5-6 and TRBJ2-3; TRBD2 aligns across 10 bases. CDR1 is SGHDT and CDR2 is YYEEEE in the germline V gene. This CDR3 has 18 amino acids. J lost 1 base, V lost 3 bases, and 11 bases had no gene match.